The present TCR beta chain was sequenced within a study of response to subunit inactivated influenza vaccine. Study findings and constraints: Each seasonal influenza vaccination, the authors suggested, recruits few new T cells.

The CDR3 runs to 15 residues. V was clipped by 5 bases and J by 3 bases, with 13 bases between them. TCRdb re-derived calls from the RT-PCR reads in MiXCR, one entry per CDR3 protein. The sample lists fewer than 600,000 distinct CDR3 sequences, about 7.2% occurring once. Comments on this clonotype: Its target is not known.

This TCR derives from a man between 50 and 69 years old who received an inactivated influenza vaccine. Source: PBMCs from blood, taken less than 30 months after vaccination. The chain couples TRBV12-3 or TRBV12-4 to TRBJ1-4; a possible D gene is TRBD1 (6 bases). The CDR3 DNA is TGTGCCAGCAGTGAAAGGGGGGCGGCTAATGAAAAACTGTTTTTT. This codes for CASSERGAANEKLFF.